The clone carrying this T cell receptor beta chain was observed a single time. Germline assignment: CDR1 SGHDT and CDR2 YYEEEE. The V segment lost 6 bases and the J segment 1 base; nucleotides outside the gene matches: 6. CDR3 length: 14 residues. The data were obtained in a study of brain T cells in children with intractable seizures. Profiled with immunoSEQ multiplex PCR; TCRdb holds only in-frame clones, not every one. Of about 340,000 clones in the sample, 93% are singletons; the top ten hold roughly 6%. Time point meaning: blood from clinic visit 5 months post-surgery; TSC patient then seizure free.

The TCR was taken from a boy under two years old with tuberous sclerosis and intractable seizures. Sequencing used peripheral blood, obtained 5 to 6 months after surgery. V and J are TRBV5-6 and TRBJ1-1; TRBD1 aligns across 7 bases. CDR3 nucleotides: TGTGCCAGCACCCTGGGACAGCCGAACACTGAAGCTTTCTTT. This translates into CASTLGQPNTEAFF.